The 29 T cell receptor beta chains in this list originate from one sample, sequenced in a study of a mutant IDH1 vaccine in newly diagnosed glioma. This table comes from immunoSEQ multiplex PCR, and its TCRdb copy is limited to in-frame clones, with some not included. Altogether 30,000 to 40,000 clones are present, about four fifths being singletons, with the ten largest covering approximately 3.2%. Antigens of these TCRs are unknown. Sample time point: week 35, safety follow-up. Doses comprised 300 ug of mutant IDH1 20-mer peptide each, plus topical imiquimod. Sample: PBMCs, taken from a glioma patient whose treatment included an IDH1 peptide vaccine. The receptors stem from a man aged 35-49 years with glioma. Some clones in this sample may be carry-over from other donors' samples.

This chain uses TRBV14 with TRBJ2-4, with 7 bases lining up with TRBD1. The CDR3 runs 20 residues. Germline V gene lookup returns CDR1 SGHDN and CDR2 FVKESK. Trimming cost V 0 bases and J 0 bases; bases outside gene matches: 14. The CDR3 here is CASSQDRLRGLSLAKNIQYF. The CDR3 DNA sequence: TGTGCCAGCAGCCAAGACAGACTTAGGGGGCTTTCACTAGCCAAAAACATTCAGTACTTC.

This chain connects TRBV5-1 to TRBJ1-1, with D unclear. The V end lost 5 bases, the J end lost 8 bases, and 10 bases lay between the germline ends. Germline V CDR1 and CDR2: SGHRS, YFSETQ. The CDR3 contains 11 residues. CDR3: CASRSEIEAFF. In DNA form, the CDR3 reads TGCGCCAGCAGGTCCGAAATAGAAGCTTTCTTT.

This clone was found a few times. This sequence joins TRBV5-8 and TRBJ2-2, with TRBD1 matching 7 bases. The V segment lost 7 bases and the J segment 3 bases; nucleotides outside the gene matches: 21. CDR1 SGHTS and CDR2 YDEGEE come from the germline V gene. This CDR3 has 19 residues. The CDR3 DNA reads TGTGCCAGCCTCGACAGGGATGACATCGATTATAAGGACACCGGGGAGCTGTTTTTT. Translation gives CASLDRDDIDYKDTGELFF. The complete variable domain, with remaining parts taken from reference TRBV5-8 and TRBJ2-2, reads EAGVTQSPTHLIKTRGQQATLRCSPISGHTSVYWYQQALGLGLQFLLWYDEGEERNRGNFPPRFSGRQFPNYSSELNVNALELEDSALYLCASLDRDDIDYKDTGELFFGEGSRLTVL.

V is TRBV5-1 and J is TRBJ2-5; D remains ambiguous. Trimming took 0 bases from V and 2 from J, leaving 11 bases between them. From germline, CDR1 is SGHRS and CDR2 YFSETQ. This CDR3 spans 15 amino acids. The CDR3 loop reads CASSLAGTDQETQYF. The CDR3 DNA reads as TGCGCCAGCAGCTTGGCCGGTACAGATCAAGAGACCCAGTACTTC.

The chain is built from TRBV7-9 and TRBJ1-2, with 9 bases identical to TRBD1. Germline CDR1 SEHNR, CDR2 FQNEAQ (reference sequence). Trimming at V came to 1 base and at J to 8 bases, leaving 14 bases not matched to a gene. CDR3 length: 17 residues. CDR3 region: CASSLDGTGHNSVGYTF. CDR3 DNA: TGTGCCAGCAGCTTAGACGGGACAGGGCACAACTCGGTGGGCTACACCTTC.

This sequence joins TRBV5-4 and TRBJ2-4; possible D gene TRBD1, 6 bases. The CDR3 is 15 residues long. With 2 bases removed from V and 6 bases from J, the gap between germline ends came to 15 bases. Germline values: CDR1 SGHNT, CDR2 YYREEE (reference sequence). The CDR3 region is CASSLTTGGGNIQYF. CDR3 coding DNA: TGTGCCAGCAGCTTAACGACAGGAGGAGGAAACATTCAGTACTTC.

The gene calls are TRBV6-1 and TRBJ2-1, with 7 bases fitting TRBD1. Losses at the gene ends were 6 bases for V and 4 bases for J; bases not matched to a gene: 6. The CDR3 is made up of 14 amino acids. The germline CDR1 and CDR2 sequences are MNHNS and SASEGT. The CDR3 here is CASSGDREYNEQFF. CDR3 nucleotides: TGTGCCAGCAGCGGTGACAGGGAATACAATGAGCAGTTCTTC.

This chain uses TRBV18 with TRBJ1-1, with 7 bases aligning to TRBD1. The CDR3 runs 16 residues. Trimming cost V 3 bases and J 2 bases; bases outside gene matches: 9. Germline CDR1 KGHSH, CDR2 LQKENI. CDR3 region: CASSPPGQDGNTEAFF. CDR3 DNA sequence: TGTGCCAGCTCACCCCCTGGACAGGATGGTAACACTGAAGCTTTCTTT.

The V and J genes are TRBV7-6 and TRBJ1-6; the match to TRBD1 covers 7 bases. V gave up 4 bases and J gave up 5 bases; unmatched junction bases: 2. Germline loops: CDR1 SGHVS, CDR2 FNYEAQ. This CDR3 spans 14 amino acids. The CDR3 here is CASSYGTDNSPLHF. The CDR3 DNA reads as TGTGCCAGCAGCTACGGGACAGATAATTCACCCCTCCACTTT.

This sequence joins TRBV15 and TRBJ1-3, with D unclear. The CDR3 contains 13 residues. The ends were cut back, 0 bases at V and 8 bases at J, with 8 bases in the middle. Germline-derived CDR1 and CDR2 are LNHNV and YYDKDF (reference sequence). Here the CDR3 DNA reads TGTGCCACCAGCAGAGATAAAGCTTACACCATATATTTT. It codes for CATSRDKAYTIYF.

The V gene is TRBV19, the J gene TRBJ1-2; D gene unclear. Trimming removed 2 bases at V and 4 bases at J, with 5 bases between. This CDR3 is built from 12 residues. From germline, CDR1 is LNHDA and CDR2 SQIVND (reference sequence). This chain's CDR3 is CASSINLYGYTF. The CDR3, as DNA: TGTGCCAGTAGTATAAACCTCTATGGCTACACCTTC.

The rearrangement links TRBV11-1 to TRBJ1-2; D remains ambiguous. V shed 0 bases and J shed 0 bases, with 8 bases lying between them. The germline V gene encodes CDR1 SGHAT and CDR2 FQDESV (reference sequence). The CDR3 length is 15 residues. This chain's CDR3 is CASSLATGSNYGYTF. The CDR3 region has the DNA TGTGCCAGCAGCTTAGCGACGGGATCTAACTATGGCTACACCTTC.

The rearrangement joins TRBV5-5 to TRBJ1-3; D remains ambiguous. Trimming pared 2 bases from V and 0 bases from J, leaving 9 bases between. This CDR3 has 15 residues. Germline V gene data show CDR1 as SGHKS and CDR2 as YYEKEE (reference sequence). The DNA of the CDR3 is TGTGCCAGCAGCTTCGGGCTCTACTCTGGAAACACCATATATTTT. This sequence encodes CASSFGLYSGNTIYF.

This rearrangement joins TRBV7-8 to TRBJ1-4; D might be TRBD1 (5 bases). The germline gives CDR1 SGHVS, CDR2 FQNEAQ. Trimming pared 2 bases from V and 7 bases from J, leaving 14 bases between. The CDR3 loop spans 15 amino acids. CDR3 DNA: TGTGCCAGCAGCTTACGAACCCAGGGAGGTGAAAAACTGTTTTTT. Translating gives CASSLRTQGGEKLFF.

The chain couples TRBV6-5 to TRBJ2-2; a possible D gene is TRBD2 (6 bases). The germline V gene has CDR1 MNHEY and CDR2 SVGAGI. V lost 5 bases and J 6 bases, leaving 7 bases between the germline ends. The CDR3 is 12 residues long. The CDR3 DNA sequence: TGTGCCAGCAGTACGGGGGCCGGGGAGCTGTTTTTT. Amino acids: CASSTGAGELFF.

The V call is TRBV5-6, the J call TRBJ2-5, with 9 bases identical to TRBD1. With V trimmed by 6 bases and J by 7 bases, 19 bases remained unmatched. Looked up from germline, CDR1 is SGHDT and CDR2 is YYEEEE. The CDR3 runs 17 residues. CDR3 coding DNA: TGTGCCAGCACCGAAACAGGGGGCAGGGACCGAGGAGGGACCCAGTACTTC. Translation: CASTETGGRDRGGTQYF.

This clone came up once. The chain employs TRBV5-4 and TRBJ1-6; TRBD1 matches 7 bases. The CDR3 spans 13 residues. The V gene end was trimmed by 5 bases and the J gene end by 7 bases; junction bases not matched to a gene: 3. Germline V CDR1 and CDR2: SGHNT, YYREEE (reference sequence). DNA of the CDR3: TGTGCCAGCAGACAGGGGCAGAATTCACCCCTCCACTTT. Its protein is CASRQGQNSPLHF.

The CDR3 bases are TGTGCCAGTAACCCGGGACAAGCCTATAATTCACCCCTCCACTTT. This encodes CASNPGQAYNSPLHF. V gene TRBV19 combines with J gene TRBJ1-6, with TRBD1 as a possible D gene (6 bases). From germline, CDR1 is LNHDA and CDR2 SQIVND (reference sequence). V lost 7 bases and J lost 2, with 12 bases in between. The CDR3 has 15 amino acids.

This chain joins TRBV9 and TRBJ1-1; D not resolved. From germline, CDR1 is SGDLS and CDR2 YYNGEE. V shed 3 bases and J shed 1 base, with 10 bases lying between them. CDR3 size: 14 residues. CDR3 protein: CASSARAGNTEAFF. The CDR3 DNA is TGTGCCAGCAGCGCCAGAGCGGGGAACACTGAAGCTTTCTTT.

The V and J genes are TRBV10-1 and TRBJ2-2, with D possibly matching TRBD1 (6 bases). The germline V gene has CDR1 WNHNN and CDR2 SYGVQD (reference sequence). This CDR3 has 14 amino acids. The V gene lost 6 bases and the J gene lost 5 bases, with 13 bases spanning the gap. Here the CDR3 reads CASRQDRWTGELFF. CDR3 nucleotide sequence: TGCGCCAGCAGGCAGGACAGATGGACCGGGGAGCTGTTTTTT.

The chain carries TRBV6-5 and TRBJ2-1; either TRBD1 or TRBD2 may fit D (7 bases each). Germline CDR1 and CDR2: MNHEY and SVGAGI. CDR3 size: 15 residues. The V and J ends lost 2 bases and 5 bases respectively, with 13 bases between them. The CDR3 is CASSYPRGGDNEQFF. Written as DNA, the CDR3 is TGTGCCAGCAGTTACCCCAGGGGGGGCGACAATGAGCAGTTCTTC.

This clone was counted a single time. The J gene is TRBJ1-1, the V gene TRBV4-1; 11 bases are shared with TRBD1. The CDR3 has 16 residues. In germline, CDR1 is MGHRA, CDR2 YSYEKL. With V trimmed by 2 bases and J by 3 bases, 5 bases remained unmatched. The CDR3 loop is CASSQRDRGRDTEAFF. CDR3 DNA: TGCGCCAGCAGCCAACGGGACAGGGGGAGGGACACTGAAGCTTTCTTT.

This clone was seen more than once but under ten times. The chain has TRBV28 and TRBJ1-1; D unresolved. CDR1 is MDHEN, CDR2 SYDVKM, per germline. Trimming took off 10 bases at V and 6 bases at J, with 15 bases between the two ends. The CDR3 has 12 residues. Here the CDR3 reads CATNNERAEAFF. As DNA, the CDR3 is TGTGCCACCAACAACGAACGGGCTGAAGCTTTCTTT.

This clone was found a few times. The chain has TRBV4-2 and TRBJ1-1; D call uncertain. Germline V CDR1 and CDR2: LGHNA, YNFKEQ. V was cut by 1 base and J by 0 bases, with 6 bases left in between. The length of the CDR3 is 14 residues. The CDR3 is CASSQGQMNTEAFF. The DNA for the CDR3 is TGTGCCAGCAGCCAAGGTCAGATGAACACTGAAGCTTTCTTT.

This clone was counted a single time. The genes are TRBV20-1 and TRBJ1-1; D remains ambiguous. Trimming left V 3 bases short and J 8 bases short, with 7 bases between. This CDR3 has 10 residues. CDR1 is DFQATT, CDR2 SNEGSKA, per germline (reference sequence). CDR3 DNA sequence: TGCAGTGCTAGTCGACAAGAAGCTTTCTTT. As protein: CSASRQEAFF.

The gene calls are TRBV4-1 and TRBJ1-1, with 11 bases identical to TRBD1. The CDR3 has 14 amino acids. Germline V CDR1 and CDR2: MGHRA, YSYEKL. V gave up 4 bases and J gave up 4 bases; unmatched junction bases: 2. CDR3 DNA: TGCGCCAGCAGCCTCGGGACAGGGGGCACTGAAGCTTTCTTT. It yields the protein CASSLGTGGTEAFF.

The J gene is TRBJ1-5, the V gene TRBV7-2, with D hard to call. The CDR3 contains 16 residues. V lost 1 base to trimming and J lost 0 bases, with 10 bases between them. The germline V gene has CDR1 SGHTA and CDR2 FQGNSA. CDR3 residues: CASSLGPGYSNQPQHF. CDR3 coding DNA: TGTGCCAGCAGCTTAGGGCCGGGATATAGCAATCAGCCCCAGCATTTT.

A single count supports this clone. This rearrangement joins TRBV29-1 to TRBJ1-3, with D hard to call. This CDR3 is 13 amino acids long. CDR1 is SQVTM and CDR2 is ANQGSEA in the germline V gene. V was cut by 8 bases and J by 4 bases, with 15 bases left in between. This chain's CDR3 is CSFSKASGNTIYF. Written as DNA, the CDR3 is TGCAGCTTCTCCAAGGCCTCCGGAAACACCATATATTTT.

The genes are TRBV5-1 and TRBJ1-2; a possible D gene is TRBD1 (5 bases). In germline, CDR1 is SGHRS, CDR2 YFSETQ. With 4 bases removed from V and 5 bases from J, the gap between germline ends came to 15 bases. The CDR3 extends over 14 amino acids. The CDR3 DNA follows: TGCGCCAGCAGCCTTGATACGGGACCTTATGGCTACACCTTC. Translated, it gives CASSLDTGPYGYTF.